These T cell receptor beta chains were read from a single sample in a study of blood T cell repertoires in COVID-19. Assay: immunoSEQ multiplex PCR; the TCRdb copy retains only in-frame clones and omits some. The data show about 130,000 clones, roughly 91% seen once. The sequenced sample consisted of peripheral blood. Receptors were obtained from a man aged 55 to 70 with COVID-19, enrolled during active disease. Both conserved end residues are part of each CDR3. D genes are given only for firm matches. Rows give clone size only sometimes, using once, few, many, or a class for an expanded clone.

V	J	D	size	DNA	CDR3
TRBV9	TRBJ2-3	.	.	TGTGCCAGCAGCGTAGGGGGGACTCTTTCAGATACGCAGTATTTT	CASSVGGTLSDTQYF
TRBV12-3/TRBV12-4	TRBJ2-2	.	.	TGTGCCAGCAGTAGGAGCACCGGGGAGCTGTTTTTT	CASSRSTGELFF
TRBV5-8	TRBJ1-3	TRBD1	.	TGTGCCAGCAGCTTGGAGACAGGGGTAAACACCATATATTTT	CASSLETGVNTIYF
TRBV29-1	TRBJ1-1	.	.	TGCAGCGTTCTCGGAGATACTATGAACACTGAAGCTTTCTTT	CSVLGDTMNTEAFF
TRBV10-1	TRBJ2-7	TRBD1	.	TGCGCCAGCAGTGACCAGGGGGCCTACGAGCAGTACTTC	CASSDQGAYEQYF
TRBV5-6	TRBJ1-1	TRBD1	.	TGTGCCAGCAGCTTTTGGACAGGAGGGGATACTGAAGCTTTCTTT	CASSFWTGGDTEAFF
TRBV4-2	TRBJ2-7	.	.	TGTGCCAGCAGCCAAGAGATGGCAGGGGGGAGGTACGAGCAGTACTTC	CASSQEMAGGRYEQYF
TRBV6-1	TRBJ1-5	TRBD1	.	TGTGCCAGCAGTGAAGGACAGGGTGCTCAGCCCCAGCATTTT	CASSEGQGAQPQHF
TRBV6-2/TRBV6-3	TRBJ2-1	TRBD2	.	TGTGCCAGCAGTTCCCTAGCGGGGGCTGCATCAAATGAGCAGTTCTTC	CASSSLAGAASNEQFF
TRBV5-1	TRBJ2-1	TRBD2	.	TGCGCCAGCAGCTGGGGACTAGCGGGGGGGAACAATGAGCAGTTCTTC	CASSWGLAGGNNEQFF
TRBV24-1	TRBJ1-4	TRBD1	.	TGTGCCACCAGTGATTTGCTTTGGGACAGGGGGCAAAGAGGCGAAAAACTGTTTTTT	CATSDLLWDRGQRGEKLFF
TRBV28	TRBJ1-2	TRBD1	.	TGTGCCAGCAGTTTACCAGGGGGCTATGGCTACACCTTC	CASSLPGGYGYTF
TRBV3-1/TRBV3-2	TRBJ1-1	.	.	TGTGATGCGGAGGCCGGGAACACTGAAGCTTTCTTT	CDAEAGNTEAFF
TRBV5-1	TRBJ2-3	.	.	TGCGCCAGCAGGGGGCAAGATACGCAGTATTTT	CASRGQDTQYF
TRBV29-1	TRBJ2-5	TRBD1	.	TGCAGCGTTGGTGACAGGGGAACCCAGTACTTC	CSVGDRGTQYF
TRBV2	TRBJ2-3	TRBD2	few	TGTGCCAGCAGGGATAGCGGGGTGGATACGCAGTATTTT	CASRDSGVDTQYF
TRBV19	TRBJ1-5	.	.	TGTGCCAGTACCTTGGACAGAGCCCGAAATCAGCCCCAGCATTTT	CASTLDRARNQPQHF
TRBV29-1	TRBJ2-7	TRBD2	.	TGCAGCGTTGCGAAGACTAGCGGGTACTCCTACGAGCAGTACTTC	CSVAKTSGYSYEQYF
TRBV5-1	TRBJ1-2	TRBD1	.	TGCGCCAGCAGCCACACAGGGGGCAACTATGGCTACACCTTC	CASSHTGGNYGYTF
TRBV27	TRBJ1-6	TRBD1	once	TGTGCCAGCAGTCTAGGACAGGGCTGGTCACCCCTCCACTTT	CASSLGQGWSPLHF
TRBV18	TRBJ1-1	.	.	TGTGCCAGCTCACCTTTAAAGAACACTGAAGCTTTCTTT	CASSPLKNTEAFF
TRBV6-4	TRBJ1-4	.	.	TGTGCCAGCAGTGTAGCGCATGGAGAAAAACTGTTTTTT	CASSVAHGEKLFF
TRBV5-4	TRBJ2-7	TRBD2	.	TGTGCCAGCAGCTTGGCGGGCCCTAGCGGAGCCGAGCAGTACTTC	CASSLAGPSGAEQYF
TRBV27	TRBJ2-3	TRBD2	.	TGTGCCAGCAGTTTGCGGGAGGCAGATACGCAGTATTTT	CASSLREADTQYF
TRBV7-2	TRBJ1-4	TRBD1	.	TGTGCCAGCAGCCCTGCCGGGACAGGGAGTGAAAAACTGTTTTTT	CASSPAGTGSEKLFF
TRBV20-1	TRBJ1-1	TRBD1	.	TGCAGTGCTAGGGGCAGGGGGGTGGATTTCTTT	CSARGRGVDFF
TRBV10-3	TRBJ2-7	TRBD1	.	TGTGCCATCAGTGAAGATGGGACAGGGGGTTCCTACGAGCAGTACTTC	CAISEDGTGGSYEQYF
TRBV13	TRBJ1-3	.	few	TGTGCCAGCAGCTTGCGCGTGGTTGGAAACACCATATATTTT	CASSLRVVGNTIYF
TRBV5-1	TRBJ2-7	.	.	TGCGCCAGCAGCTACAGGGATAGCTCCTACGAGCAGTACTTC	CASSYRDSSYEQYF
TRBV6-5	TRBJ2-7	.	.	TGTGCCAGCAGAGTCGCAGGGATGGGCTCCTACGAGCAGTACTTC	CASRVAGMGSYEQYF
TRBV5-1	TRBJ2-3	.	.	TGCGCCAGCAGCTTGTGGGGAGCAGATACGCAGTATTTT	CASSLWGADTQYF
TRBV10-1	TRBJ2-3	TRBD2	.	TGCGCCAGCAGTGAGGCGGGGGGACGAACAGATACGCAGTATTTT	CASSEAGGRTDTQYF
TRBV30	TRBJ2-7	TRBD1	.	TGTGCCTACCAGACCGGGACAGGGGTCTACGAGCAGTACTTC	CAYQTGTGVYEQYF
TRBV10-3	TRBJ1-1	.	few	TGTGCCATCGCGGACAGCCTGAACACTGAAGCTTTCTTT	CAIADSLNTEAFF
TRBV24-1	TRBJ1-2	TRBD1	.	TGTGCCACCAGTGCCGTCTCGGGGACAGGGAAGTATGGCTACACCTTC	CATSAVSGTGKYGYTF
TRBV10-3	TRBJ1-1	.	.	TGTGCCATCAGAGGGTTCGAGACCCTAGGGGCTGAAGCTTTCTTT	CAIRGFETLGAEAFF
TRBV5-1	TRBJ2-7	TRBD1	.	TGCGCCAGCAGCTTTGGGACAGGGTGGTACGAGCAGTACTTC	CASSFGTGWYEQYF
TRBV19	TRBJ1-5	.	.	TGTGCCAGTAGTAAGGGAGGGGGCAATCAGCCCCAGCATTTT	CASSKGGGNQPQHF
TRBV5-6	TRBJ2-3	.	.	TGTGCCAGCAGCTCTTGGCTAGAGAACTCAGATACGCAGTATTTT	CASSSWLENSDTQYF
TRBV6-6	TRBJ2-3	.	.	TGTGCCAGCAGTTACTCGGGCAGCACAGATACGCAGTATTTT	CASSYSGSTDTQYF
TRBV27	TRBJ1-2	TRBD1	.	TGTGCCAGCAGTTTATCAGACAGGGAAGGCTACACCTTC	CASSLSDREGYTF
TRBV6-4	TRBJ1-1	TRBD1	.	TGTGCCAGCAGACCGGGACAGGATGAAGCTTTCTTT	CASRPGQDEAFF
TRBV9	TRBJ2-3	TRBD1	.	TGTGCCAGCAGCGCCCCCCGGGACAGGGCCGTGTACGATACGCAGTATTTT	CASSAPRDRAVYDTQYF
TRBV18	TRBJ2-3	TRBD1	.	TGTGCCAGCTCACCCCCGGGACAGAGCGATACGCAGTATTTT	CASSPPGQSDTQYF
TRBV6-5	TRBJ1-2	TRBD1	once	TGTGCCAGCAGAACCCGGACAGGGGGCAACTATGGCTACACCTTC	CASRTRTGGNYGYTF
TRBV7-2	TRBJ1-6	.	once	TGTGCCAGCAGCTCTGGCAGGGGAGTTGGTAATTCACCCCTCCACTTT	CASSSGRGVGNSPLHF
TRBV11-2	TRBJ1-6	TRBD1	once	TGTGCCAGCAGCTTAGAGTGGACAGGGGGCGCAAATAATTCACCCCTCCACTTT	CASSLEWTGGANNSPLHF
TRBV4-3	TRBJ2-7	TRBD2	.	TGCGCCAGCAGCCAAGGGACTAGCGCCTCCTACGAGCAGTACTTC	CASSQGTSASYEQYF
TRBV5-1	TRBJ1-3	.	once	TGCGCCAGCAGCTCCGGGAGCGTCGGGTCTGGAAACACCATATATTTT	CASSSGSVGSGNTIYF
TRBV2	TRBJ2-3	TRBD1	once	TGTGCCAGCAGCGCACAGGGGGCCACAGATACGCAGTATTTT	CASSAQGATDTQYF
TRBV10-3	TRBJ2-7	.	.	TGTGCCATCAGTGAGTCACGAATTCCGACACGTTCCTACGAGCAGTACTTC	CAISESRIPTRSYEQYF
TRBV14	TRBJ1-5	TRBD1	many	TGTGCCAGCAGCCTCCGGGACAGATACCAGCCCCAGCATTTT	CASSLRDRYQPQHF
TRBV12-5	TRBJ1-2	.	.	TGTGCTAGTGCTTTTGACGGGGTCCCTGGCTACACCTTC	CASAFDGVPGYTF